The 28 T cell receptor beta chains below all came from one sample that was sequenced in a study of T cell responses to AZD1222 COVID-19 vaccine. Method: immunoSEQ multiplex PCR; TCRdb's copy keeps in-frame clones and lacks some. Among 140,000 or so clones, roughly 91% were seen once, and the ten largest hold 3% to 3.5%. The sample here was peripheral blood, taken 28 days after the second AZD1222 dose. These receptors all come from an adult who received the AZD1222 COVID-19 vaccine.

The rearrangement links TRBV11-3 to TRBJ1-2; D is uncertain. Looked up from germline, CDR1 is SGHNT and CDR2 is YENEEA. The V gene lost 0 bases and the J gene lost 5 bases, with 13 bases spanning the gap. This CDR3 has 15 residues. The CDR3 DNA reads as TGTGCCAGCAGCTTAGATAGACGGGTAACATATGGCTACACCTTC. It specifies CASSLDRRVTYGYTF.

This chain uses TRBV5-4 with TRBJ2-4, with TRBD1 matching 10 bases. The CDR3 runs 19 residues. CDR1 SGHNT and CDR2 YYREEE come from the germline V gene (reference sequence). V lost 3 bases and J lost 11; bases outside the gene matches: 23. CDR3 amino acids: CASSSPRGARDRGPGVQYF. The CDR3 coding sequence is TGTGCCAGCAGCTCCCCCCGAGGTGCCCGGGACAGGGGCCCAGGGGTTCAGTACTTC.

The rearrangement uses TRBV10-3 and TRBJ2-7; 9 bases fit TRBD1. The CDR3 is 16 residues long. Per the germline V gene, CDR1 is ENHRY and CDR2 is SYGVKD. Losses at the gene ends were 11 bases for V and 0 bases for J; bases not matched to a gene: 14. DNA of the CDR3: TGTGCCGCGGGCGGTGCGGGACAGGGAGCCTCCTACGAGCAGTACTTC. Protein sequence: CAAGGAGQGASYEQYF.

This chain connects TRBV11-2 to TRBJ2-2, with 14 bases identical to TRBD2. After removal of 5 bases from V and 7 bases from J, the junction contained 6 bases not matched to a gene. Germline CDR1 and CDR2: SGHAT and FQNNGV. The CDR3 runs 16 residues. The CDR3 DNA is TGTGCCAGCAGCAAGGGACTAGCGGGAGCCGTCGGGGAGCTGTTTTTT. Encoded protein: CASSKGLAGAVGELFF.

The V gene is TRBV20-1, the J gene TRBJ1-3; the D is unclear. The CDR3 runs 11 residues. In germline, CDR1 is DFQATT, CDR2 SNEGSKA (reference sequence). V lost 3 bases, J lost 3 bases, and 3 bases lay in between. The chain's CDR3 is CSARRGNTIYF. CDR3 nucleotides: TGCAGTGCTAGGCGTGGAAACACCATATATTTT.

V and J are TRBV6-2 or TRBV6-3 and TRBJ2-2; D is possibly TRBD1 or TRBD2 (5 bases each). Germline assignment: CDR1 MNHEY and CDR2 SVGEGT. Trimming left V 2 bases short and J 4 bases short, with 14 bases between. The CDR3 contains 16 residues. CDR3 DNA sequence: TGTGCCAGCAGTTACATCCCGGGGACGGTCACCGGGGAGCTGTTTTTT. Translating gives CASSYIPGTVTGELFF.

J is TRBJ2-2 and V is TRBV28; 7 bases map to TRBD1. The CDR3 sequence is 15 residues long. Germline CDR1 and CDR2: MDHEN and SYDVKM. V was clipped by 6 bases and J by 2 bases; unmatched bases: 6. The CDR3 here is CASRLTGINTGELFF. The CDR3 nucleotides are TGTGCCAGCAGGCTGACAGGGATTAACACCGGGGAGCTGTTTTTT. Combining the CDR3 with reference TRBV28 and TRBJ2-2 gives the whole variable domain DVKVTQSSRYLVKRTGEKVFLECVQDMDHENMFWYRQDPGLGLRLIYFSYDVKMKEKGDIPEGYSVSREKKERFSLILESASTNQTSMYLCASRLTGINTGELFFGEGSRLTVL.

CDR3 amino acids: CASSLPRGNSDEQYF. The CDR3 coding sequence is TGCGCCAGCAGCTTACCCAGGGGGAACTCTGACGAGCAGTACTTC. J is TRBJ2-7 and V is TRBV5-1, with TRBD1 identical over 7 bases. Germline V lookup: CDR1 SGHRS, CDR2 YFSETQ. This CDR3 is 15 amino acids long. Trimming at V came to 2 bases and at J to 5 bases, leaving 10 bases not matched to a gene.

The sample holds a few counts of this clone. The rearrangement uses TRBV30 and TRBJ2-2; TRBD2 agrees at 14 bases. V lost 0 bases and J lost 1; bases outside the gene matches: 7. The CDR3 extends over 19 amino acids. Germline-derived CDR1 and CDR2 are GTSNPN and SVGIG (reference sequence). CDR3 region: CAWSVRTSGRRGNTGELFF. CDR3 in DNA: TGTGCCTGGAGTGTTAGGACTAGCGGGAGGCGAGGGAACACCGGGGAGCTGTTTTTT.

The chain combines TRBV7-2 with TRBJ2-1; TRBD2 might be the D (7 bases). CDR3 length equals 15 residues. Germline V gives CDR1 SGHTA, CDR2 FQGNSA. V gave up 1 base and J gave up 6 bases, with 13 bases separating them. In DNA form, the CDR3 reads TGTGCCAGCAGCTTAGACGGGGGGCCATCCAATGAGCAGTTCTTC. It encodes CASSLDGGPSNEQFF.

This rearrangement joins TRBV5-1 to TRBJ1-2; D is possibly TRBD1 (6 bases). Trimming stripped 4 bases from V and 3 bases from J, with 13 bases between. The CDR3 consists of 14 residues. Germline CDR1 is SGHRS and CDR2 is YFSETQ. This CDR3 is CASSPETGYYGYTF. CDR3 DNA: TGCGCCAGCAGCCCGGAAACAGGGTACTATGGCTACACCTTC.

The chain uses TRBV19 and TRBJ1-5, with D tentatively TRBD1 (6 bases). The CDR3 consists of 12 residues. The V end was cut by 10 bases, the J end by 9 bases, with 16 bases between. CDR1 is LNHDA and CDR2 is SQIVND in the germline V gene (reference sequence). The CDR3 DNA reads TGTGCCACTGGACAGCCTCGGCGGCCCCAGCATTTT. It encodes CATGQPRRPQHF.

The chain links TRBV7-9 to TRBJ2-5; TRBD2 matches 8 bases. This CDR3 is 16 amino acids long. CDR1 SEHNR and CDR2 FQNEAQ come from the germline V gene (reference sequence). The V and J ends lost 3 bases and 1 base, in that order; junction bases with no gene match: 7. CDR3 residues: CASSFRTSLFQETQYF. Written as DNA, the CDR3 is TGTGCCAGCAGCTTCCGGACTAGCCTGTTCCAAGAGACCCAGTACTTC.

The V and J genes are TRBV7-9 and TRBJ1-1, with a possible D match to TRBD1 (5 bases). The CDR3 spans 15 residues. Germline V CDR1 and CDR2: SEHNR, FQNEAQ (reference sequence). Deletions cut 0 bases from V and 11 bases from J, with 19 bases between. CDR3 in amino acids: CASSLAGGSRILAFF. Written as DNA, the CDR3 is TGTGCCAGCAGCTTAGCCGGGGGAAGTAGGATATTGGCTTTCTTT.

This sequence joins TRBV7-2 and TRBJ1-1; D is uncertain. V gave up 7 bases and J gave up 0 bases, with 12 bases separating them. The germline CDR1 and CDR2 sequences are SGHTA and FQGNSA. This CDR3 spans 14 amino acids. The CDR3 nucleotides read TGTGCCAGCACCCCGGCCTACATGAACACTGAAGCTTTCTTT. This translates into CASTPAYMNTEAFF.

The sample holds one count of this clone. The V gene is TRBV4-3, the J gene TRBJ1-2; D gene ambiguous. CDR3 length: 14 amino acids. The germline V and J ends were trimmed by 0 bases and 4 bases, with 9 bases remaining between them. The germline V gene has CDR1 LGHNA and CDR2 YSLEER. The CDR3 reads CASSQDPRFYGYTF. The CDR3 nucleotides read TGCGCCAGCAGCCAAGACCCTCGGTTCTATGGCTACACCTTC.

The rearrangement joins TRBV20-1 to TRBJ2-1; D remains ambiguous. V was clipped by 2 bases and J by 10 bases, with 9 bases between them. There are 11 residues in the CDR3. Germline V gene sequence: CDR1 DFQATT, CDR2 SNEGSKA (reference sequence). The DNA of the CDR3 is TGCAGTGCTAGACGGCGAGACGAGCAGTTCTTC. It codes for CSARRRDEQFF.

The chain employs TRBV19 and TRBJ1-6, with 7 bases identical to TRBD1. Trimming removed 7 bases from V and 8 bases from J; junction bases left unmatched: 2. Looked up from germline, CDR1 is LNHDA and CDR2 is SQIVND (reference sequence). The CDR3 is made up of 12 amino acids. CDR3 protein: CASKQGYSPLHF. The DNA of the CDR3 is TGTGCCAGTAAACAGGGGTATTCACCCCTCCACTTT.

J is TRBJ1-1 and V is TRBV7-9; D is possibly TRBD1 (5 bases). The CDR3 contains 13 residues. The germline CDR1 and CDR2 sequences are SEHNR and FQNEAQ (reference sequence). Trimming took 5 bases from V and 1 from J, leaving 8 bases between them. This CDR3 is CASSQQENTEAFF. The CDR3 nucleotides are TGTGCCAGCAGCCAACAGGAGAACACTGAAGCTTTCTTT.

The chain combines TRBV14 with TRBJ2-5; TRBD1 agrees at 8 bases. This CDR3 region has 15 residues. Germline trimming cut 2 bases from V and 0 bases from J; bases unmatched to any gene: 2. Germline V lookup: CDR1 SGHDN, CDR2 FVKESK. CDR3: CASSQRDRYQETQYF. CDR3 coding DNA: TGTGCCAGCAGCCAAAGGGACAGGTACCAAGAGACCCAGTACTTC. Full variable domain (rest looked up from reference TRBV14 and TRBJ2-5): EAGVTQFPSHSVIEKGQTVTLRCDPISGHDNLYWYRRVMGKEIKFLLHFVKESKQDESGMPNNRFLAERTGGTYSTLKVQPAELEDSGVYFCASSQRDRYQETQYFGPGTRLLVL.

This clone has only one observation. The V call is TRBV6-5, the J call TRBJ2-3, with D possibly called TRBD1 or TRBD2 (5 bases each). This CDR3 comprises 13 residues. CDR1 and CDR2 from the germline V gene are MNHEY and SVGAGI. Deletions cut 4 bases from V and 7 bases from J, with 12 bases between. This CDR3 is CASSSVRDHTQYF. The CDR3 coding sequence is TGTGCCAGCAGTTCGGTCCGGGACCATACGCAGTATTTT.

The gene calls are TRBV4-2 and TRBJ1-4; 7 bases fit TRBD1. This CDR3 contains 18 residues. The V gene end was trimmed by 4 bases and the J gene end by 4 bases; junction bases not matched to a gene: 15. CDR1 LGHNA and CDR2 YNFKEQ come from the germline V gene. Here the CDR3 reads CASSRGEGPGQSNEKLFF. The DNA for the CDR3 is TGTGCCAGCAGCCGGGGGGAAGGACCGGGACAGAGTAATGAAAAACTGTTTTTT.

This sequence joins TRBV28 and TRBJ2-7, with D possibly matching TRBD2 (6 bases). The CDR3 covers 11 residues. Per the germline V gene, CDR1 is MDHEN and CDR2 is SYDVKM. The germline V and J ends were trimmed by 6 bases and 6 bases, with 9 bases remaining between them. CDR3 nucleotide sequence: TGTGCCAGCAGGCAGGGAGGCGAGCAGTACTTC. This encodes CASRQGGEQYF.

Only one count was recorded for this clone. The chain carries TRBV24-1 and TRBJ2-2; TRBD2 might be the D (6 bases). The length of the CDR3 is 16 residues. The V gene's germline CDR1 is KGHDR and CDR2 SFDVKD. Deletions cut 3 bases from V and 6 bases from J, with 16 bases between. CDR3 bases: TGTGCCACCAGTGATCAGGCCGGCGGGAAAGCCGGGGAGCTGTTTTTT. Translation: CATSDQAGGKAGELFF.

V is TRBV2 and J is TRBJ2-5; tentative D call: TRBD1 (6 bases). CDR3 size: 14 residues. The germline V gene has CDR1 SNHLY and CDR2 FYNNEI. V was trimmed by 3 bases and J by 5 bases, leaving 13 bases between them. In DNA, the CDR3 is TGTGCCAGCAGTGAGGGGGACACCTCGGAGACCCAGTACTTC. Translating it yields CASSEGDTSETQYF.

This sequence joins TRBV10-3 and TRBJ2-1; the D call may be TRBD1 or TRBD2 (5 bases each). Germline V gene data show CDR1 as ENHRY and CDR2 as SYGVKD. There are 14 residues in the CDR3. Trimming shortened V by 2 bases and J by 2 bases, and 7 bases separated the two germline ends. This CDR3 is CAISEVGAYNEQFF. The CDR3 DNA follows: TGTGCCATCAGTGAGGTGGGGGCCTACAATGAGCAGTTCTTC.

The chain has TRBV30 and TRBJ2-1, with 8 bases that match TRBD2. Trimming cost V 1 base and J 13 bases; bases outside gene matches: 6. CDR3 length: 12 residues. CDR1 is GTSNPN, CDR2 SVGIG, per germline (reference sequence). Here the CDR3 reads CAWSAQGTRQFF. CDR3 nucleotides: TGTGCCTGGAGTGCCCAGGGGACTAGACAGTTCTTC.

This clone was observed a few times. The CDR3 reads CASGLVNSGGTDTQYF. The CDR3 DNA sequence: TGTGCTAGTGGTTTGGTAAATAGCGGGGGCACAGATACGCAGTATTTT. The chain joins TRBV12-5 to TRBJ2-3; 8 bases are shared with TRBD2. The trim removed 0 bases at V and 1 base at J, leaving 3 bases unmatched. CDR3 length equals 16 residues. Germline V CDR1 and CDR2: LGHNT, FRNRAP.